This entry describes one TCR beta chain. RNA was extracted with the RNeasy kit, and a quantity of about 0.45 to 1 ug was reverse transcribed using random hexamers. TCRdb recomputed calls from the immunoSEQ multiplex PCR reads with MiXCR, one row per CDR3 protein. Of about 190,000 distinct CDR3 sequences in the sample, 85% to 95% were seen once. This record belongs to a study of CD8 T cells in Susac syndrome. Germline V gives CDR1 SQVTM, CDR2 ANQGSEA. The CDR3 is made up of 16 amino acids. Losses at the gene ends were 1 base for V and 4 bases for J; bases not matched to a gene: 12. The V and J genes are TRBV29-1 and TRBJ1-1; 7 bases are a match to TRBD1. Sequenced: CD8+ T cells from PBMCs. The TCR sequence derives from a human donor with Susac syndrome. CDR3 in amino acids: CSVEGATGVRSTEAFF. The CDR3 nucleotides are TGCAGCGTTGAAGGAGCTACAGGGGTCCGGAGCACTGAAGCTTTCTTT.